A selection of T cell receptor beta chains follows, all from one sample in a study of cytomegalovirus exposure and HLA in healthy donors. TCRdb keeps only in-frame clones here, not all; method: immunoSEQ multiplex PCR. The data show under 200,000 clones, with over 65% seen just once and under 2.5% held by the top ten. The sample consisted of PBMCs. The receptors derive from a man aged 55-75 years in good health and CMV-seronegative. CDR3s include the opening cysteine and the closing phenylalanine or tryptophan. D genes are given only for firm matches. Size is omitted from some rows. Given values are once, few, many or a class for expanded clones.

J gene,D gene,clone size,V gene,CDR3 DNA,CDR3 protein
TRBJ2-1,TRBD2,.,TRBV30,TGTGCCTGGAGTGTACATGGGACTAGCGTATACAATGAGCAGTTCTTC,CAWSVHGTSVYNEQFF
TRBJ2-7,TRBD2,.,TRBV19,TGTGCCAGTAGCAGACTAGCGGACCCTTACGAGCAGTACTTC,CASSRLADPYEQYF
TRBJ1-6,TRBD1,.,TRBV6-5,TGTGCCAGCAGACGACAGGGGCCTTCACCCCTCCACTTT,CASRRQGPSPLHF
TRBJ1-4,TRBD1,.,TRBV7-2,TGTGCCAGCAGCTTAACGACAGGGGGTGGGCGGCTGTTTTTT,CASSLTTGGGRLFF
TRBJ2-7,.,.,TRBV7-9,TGTGCCAGCAGCCCCACTCCCTCCTACGAGCAGTACTTC,CASSPTPSYEQYF
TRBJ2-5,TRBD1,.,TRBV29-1,TGCAGCGTTGAGGGGACAGGCCCCTCGAGGGCCCAGTACTTC,CSVEGTGPSRAQYF
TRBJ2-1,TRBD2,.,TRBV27,TGTGCCAGCAGACCTTTAACTAGCGGGAGGGGTAGTAATGGGAATGAGCAGTTCTTC,CASRPLTSGRGSNGNEQFF
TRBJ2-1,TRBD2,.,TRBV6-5,TGTGCCAGCAGTTCCCGCCGATTAGCGGGAGGGTATGAGCAGTTCTTC,CASSSRRLAGGYEQFF
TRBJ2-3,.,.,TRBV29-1,TGCAGCGCCCGTTCTTGGGTTGGGCCAGATACGCAGTATTTT,CSARSWVGPDTQYF
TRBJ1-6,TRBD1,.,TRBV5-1,TGCGCCAGCAGCCCGGACAGGGGAAATTCACCCCTCCACTTT,CASSPDRGNSPLHF
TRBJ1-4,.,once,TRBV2,TGTGCCAGCAGTGAGGCTCTTAATGAAAAACTGTTTTTT,CASSEALNEKLFF
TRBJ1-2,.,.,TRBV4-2,TGTGCCAGCAGCCAAGAAACTGTGGGGGCTTGGCGCTACACCTTC,CASSQETVGAWRYTF
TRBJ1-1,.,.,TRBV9,TGTGCCAGCAGCGGCAGACTCACTGAAGCTTTCTTT,CASSGRLTEAFF
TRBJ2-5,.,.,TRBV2,TGTGCCAGCACCGAAGATAGCTATCGAGAGACCCAGTACTTC,CASTEDSYRETQYF
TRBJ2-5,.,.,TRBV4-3,TGCGCCAGCAGCCAAGTAGGCGGATCAGGGGTAGAGACCCAGTACTTC,CASSQVGGSGVETQYF
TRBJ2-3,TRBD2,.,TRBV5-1,TGCGCCAGCAGCTTGGGGACTAGCGGGGATACGCAGTATTTT,CASSLGTSGDTQYF
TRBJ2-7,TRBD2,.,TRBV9,TGTGCCAGCAGCGTCCTAGCGGGAGGTGACGAGCAGTACTTC,CASSVLAGGDEQYF
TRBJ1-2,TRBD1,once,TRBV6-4,TGTGCCAGCAGTGAAGGCAGGGGGTCAGGGGGCTACACCTTC,CASSEGRGSGGYTF
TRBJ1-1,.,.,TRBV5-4,TGTGCCAGCAGCGGGGCTCTTGGGCAGAACACTGAAGCTTTCTTT,CASSGALGQNTEAFF
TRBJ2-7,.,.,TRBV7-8,TGTGCCAGCAGCTTAGACCAGCAAAGCGCCGAGCAGTACTTC,CASSLDQQSAEQYF
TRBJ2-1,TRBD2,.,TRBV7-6,TGTGCCAGCAGCTCTTATAGCGGGAGCTCCTACAATGAGCAGTTCTTC,CASSSYSGSSYNEQFF
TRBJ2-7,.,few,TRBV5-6,TGTGCCAGCAGCTTGGGCAGGGGAGACCACGAGCAGTACTTC,CASSLGRGDHEQYF
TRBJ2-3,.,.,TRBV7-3,TGTGCCAGCAGCTTAAGTTCCAGGGGCACAGATACGCAGTATTTT,CASSLSSRGTDTQYF
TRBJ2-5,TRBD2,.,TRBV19,TGTGCCAGTAGACCTCTGGCGGGAGGGCGAGAGACCCAGTACTTC,CASRPLAGGRETQYF
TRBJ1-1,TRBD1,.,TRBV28,TGTGCCAGCAGGGGACAGGGGAGTACTGAAGCTTTCTTT,CASRGQGSTEAFF
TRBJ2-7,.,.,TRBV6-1,TGTGCCAGCAGTGGCCCGACAGTTCCCTACGAGCAGTACTTC,CASSGPTVPYEQYF
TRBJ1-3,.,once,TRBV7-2,TGTGCCAGCGGGACAACCGCTGGAAACACCATATATTTT,CASGTTAGNTIYF
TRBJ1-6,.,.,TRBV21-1,TGTGCCAGCAGGGGAGGTTCACCCCTCCACTTT,CASRGGSPLHF
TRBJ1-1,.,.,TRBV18,TGTGCCAGCTCACCAAACATGGGACTGTCGAACACTGAAGCTTTCTTT,CASSPNMGLSNTEAFF
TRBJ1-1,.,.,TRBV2,TGTGCCAGCAGTGAAGCGGCGGGACGGCTGAACACTGAAGCTTTCTTT,CASSEAAGRLNTEAFF
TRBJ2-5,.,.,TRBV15,TGTGCCACCAGCAGACTCCGGGACACGTCAGAAGAGACCCAGTACTTC,CATSRLRDTSEETQYF
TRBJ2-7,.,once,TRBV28,TGTGCCAGCACCAGGGGACCAGGCGGCGAGCAGTACTTC,CASTRGPGGEQYF
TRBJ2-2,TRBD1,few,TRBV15,TGTGCCACAAAGCCGACAGGGGGCTTTAGCACCGGGGAGCTGTTTTTT,CATKPTGGFSTGELFF
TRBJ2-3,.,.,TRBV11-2,TGTGCCAGCAGCTTAGGTCCAGCGGGTATAACAGATACGCAGTATTTT,CASSLGPAGITDTQYF
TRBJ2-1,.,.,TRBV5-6,TGTGCCAGCACCCGCGTTGGAAGCGGAAGCTCCTACAATGAGCAGTTCTTC,CASTRVGSGSSYNEQFF
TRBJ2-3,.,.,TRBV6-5,TGTGCCAGCAGTTACTCGGGGCCCATCTCCCAAGATACGCAGTATTTT,CASSYSGPISQDTQYF
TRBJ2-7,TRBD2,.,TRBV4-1,TGCGCCAGCAGCCAAGTCGGGACTAGCCTTAGTGACGAGCAGTACTTC,CASSQVGTSLSDEQYF
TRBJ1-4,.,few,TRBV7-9,TGTGCCAGCAGCTTAACTCAGGGTGAAAAACTGTTTTTT,CASSLTQGEKLFF
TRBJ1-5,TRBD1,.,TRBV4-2,TGTGCCAGCAGCCCCCCGGACAGGGGAACTCAGCCCCAGCATTTT,CASSPPDRGTQPQHF
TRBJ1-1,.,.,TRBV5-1,TGCGCCAGCAGCTTGACAGGGAGTGCGAACACTGAAGCTTTCTTT,CASSLTGSANTEAFF
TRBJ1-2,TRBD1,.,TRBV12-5,TGTGCTAGTGGATCGGGACAGTCTACTAACTATGGCTACACCTTC,CASGSGQSTNYGYTF
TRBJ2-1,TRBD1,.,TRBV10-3,TGTGCCATAGGGACAGAGAGCTCCTACAATGAGCAGTTCTTC,CAIGTESSYNEQFF
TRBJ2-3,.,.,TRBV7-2,TGTGCCAGCAGCACAGACCAGGGATCAGATACGCAGTATTTT,CASSTDQGSDTQYF
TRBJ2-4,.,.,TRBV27,TGTGCCAGCAGTTCCGCTGAACCGGGACAAGGCAACATTCAGTACTTC,CASSSAEPGQGNIQYF
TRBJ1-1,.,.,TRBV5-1,TGCGCCAGCAGGGAGGCGGAGACTGAAGCTTTCTTT,CASREAETEAFF
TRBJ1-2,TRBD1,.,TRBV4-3,TGCGCCAGCAGCCAAGTCACAGGGGAGGCTAACTATGGCTACACCTTC,CASSQVTGEANYGYTF
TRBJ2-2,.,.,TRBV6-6,TGTGCCAGCGGGAACAGGGTATCCGGGGAGCTGTTTTTT,CASGNRVSGELFF
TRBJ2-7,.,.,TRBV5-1,TGCGCCAGCAGCTTGCAGGATCCCTCCTACGAGCAGTACTTC,CASSLQDPSYEQYF